A single T cell receptor beta chain is shown here with its context. The assay was immunoSEQ multiplex PCR, and TCRdb's table has in-frame clones only and misses some. Counted here are about 15,000 clones, over 75% occurring once; the ten biggest clones make up approximately 28%. The data were obtained in a study of sequential checkpoint blockade in melanoma. Treatment defined: randomized to nivolumab then ipilimumab (arm A) or the reverse (arm B). The germline V gene has CDR1 MNHEY and CDR2 SVGAGI. With 6 bases clipped from V and 7 bases from J, the junction kept 6 bases outside the gene matches. The CDR3 runs 15 residues.

The TCR originated in a human donor with melanoma. V and J are TRBV6-5 and TRBJ2-1; TRBD2 matches at 13 bases. This material consisted of CD8+ T cells sorted from blood (inferred from file names), taken from a patient given nivolumab and ipilimumab in sequence. The CDR3 DNA follows: TGTGCCAGCAGCGGACTAGCGGGGGAGAATAATGAGCAGTTCTTC. Amino acids: CASSGLAGENNEQFF.